The rows below give T cell receptor beta chains drawn from one sample of a study of human T cells and chemical hapten exposure. TCRdb recomputed calls from the RACE reads with MiXCR, one row per CDR3 protein. This table has around 330,000 distinct CDR3 sequences, approximately 5% appearing once. This sample comprised whole blood, obtained in connection with sensitization to the hapten diphenylcyclopropenone (DPC). These receptor sequences come from a woman younger than 35 with alopecia areata. Some clones in this sample may be carry-over from other donors' samples. The CDR3 runs from the conserved cysteine through the conserved F or W. The D gene is left open where the match is weak. Some rows have no size entry. The others give once, few or many, or a class for an expanded clone.

j_gene	v_gene	abundance	d_gene	CDR3aa	CDR3nt
TRBJ1-5	TRBV12-3/TRBV12-4	few	.	CASSLGTRQPQHF	TGTGCCAGCAGTTTAGGCACCAGGCAGCCCCAGCATTTT
TRBJ2-3	TRBV7-2	.	.	CASIYSGWGTDTQYF	TGTGCCAGCATATACAGCGGTTGGGGCACAGATACGCAGTATTTT
TRBJ1-2	TRBV27	many	TRBD1	CASSHLTGDYGYTF	TGTGCCAGCAGTCACTTAACAGGGGACTATGGCTACACCTTC
TRBJ1-1	TRBV10-3	.	TRBD1	CAISQNPGTAIMNTEAFF	TGTGCCATCAGTCAAAACCCAGGGACAGCAATCATGAACACTGAAGCTTTCTTT
TRBJ2-7	TRBV6-2/TRBV6-3	.	TRBD1	CASGDRGPYEQYF	TGTGCCAGCGGGGACAGGGGCCCCTACGAGCAGTACTTC
TRBJ2-3	TRBV4-3	.	TRBD2	CASSQEGTSGNTDTQYF	TGCGCCAGCAGCCAAGAGGGGACTAGCGGAAACACAGATACGCAGTATTTT
TRBJ2-7	TRBV18	many	.	CASSSGPLYEQYF	TGTGCCAGCTCATCCGGACCTCTCTACGAGCAGTACTTC
TRBJ2-5	TRBV12-3/TRBV12-4	.	TRBD2	CASSPWGLAGEETQYF	TGTGCCAGCAGTCCTTGGGGACTAGCGGGGGAAGAGACCCAGTACTTC
TRBJ1-5	TRBV5-1	few	.	CASSLEGTSNQPQHF	TGCGCCAGCAGCTTGGAGGGGACAAGCAATCAGCCCCAGCATTTT
TRBJ2-1	TRBV5-1	few	TRBD2	CASSLVAGGSFYNEQFF	TGCGCCAGCAGCTTGGTGGCGGGGGGGTCCTTCTACAATGAGCAGTTCTTC
TRBJ1-6	TRBV6-1	many	.	CASSAGPSVNSPLHF	TGTGCCAGCAGTGCAGGGCCTTCAGTTAATTCACCCCTCCACTTT
TRBJ2-3	TRBV7-2	few	TRBD1	CASSLRDSHTDTQYF	TGTGCCAGCAGCCTCCGGGACAGCCACACAGATACGCAGTATTTT
TRBJ1-4	TRBV27	.	.	CASSPRFGLFNEKLFF	TGTGCCAGCAGTCCCCGGTTTGGGCTATTTAATGAAAAACTGTTTTTT
TRBJ1-1	TRBV9	.	.	CASSYDKMNTEAFF	TGTGCCAGCAGCTACGACAAGATGAACACTGAAGCTTTCTTT
TRBJ2-2	TRBV7-3	.	.	CASAQGGFTGELFF	TGTGCCAGCGCACAGGGAGGGTTCACCGGGGAGCTGTTTTTT
TRBJ2-7	TRBV7-9	many	TRBD2	CASSELTSGGFSYEQYF	TGTGCCAGCAGCGAGCTAACTAGCGGGGGGTTCTCCTACGAGCAGTACTTC
TRBJ1-2	TRBV7-8	.	TRBD1	CASSFKQGTNYGYTF	TGTGCCAGCAGCTTCAAACAGGGGACTAACTATGGCTACACCTTC
TRBJ2-7	TRBV9	many	.	CASSVEGDEQYF	TGTGCCAGCAGCGTAGAAGGCGACGAGCAGTACTTC
TRBJ1-3	TRBV7-2	few	.	CASSLPGSTGNTIYF	TGTGCCAGCAGCTTGCCAGGGTCCACAGGAAACACCATATATTTT
TRBJ2-5	TRBV7-9	.	.	CASSLALSRQQETQYF	TGTGCCAGCAGCTTAGCGCTCTCTCGCCAACAAGAGACCCAGTACTTC
TRBJ2-1	TRBV4-3	many	TRBD2	CASSQDGLAGGRNEQFF	TGCGCCAGCAGCCAAGATGGACTAGCGGGGGGGAGGAATGAGCAGTTCTTC
TRBJ2-1	TRBV5-7	.	.	CASSSEQFF	TGTGCCAGCAGTTCGGAGCAGTTCTTC
TRBJ2-2	TRBV6-2/TRBV6-3	.	.	CASRKDGTFIPGELFF	TGTGCCAGCAGGAAGGATGGGACTTTTATTCCCGGGGAGCTGTTTTTT
TRBJ2-3	TRBV12-3/TRBV12-4	many	.	CASSRRRGGSSTDTQYF	TGTGCCAGCAGCCGCCGAAGGGGCGGCTCTAGCACAGATACGCAGTATTTT
TRBJ2-7	TRBV7-9	.	.	CASSPTRLSEDEQYF	TGTGCCAGCAGCCCAACCCGACTATCCGAAGACGAGCAGTACTTC
TRBJ1-1	TRBV28	.	TRBD1	CASRRTGKNTEAFF	TGTGCCAGCAGACGGACAGGGAAGAACACTGAAGCTTTCTTT
TRBJ2-4	TRBV29-1	many	.	CSVETLAKNIQYF	TGCAGCGTTGAGACATTAGCCAAAAACATTCAGTACTTC
TRBJ1-1	TRBV29-1	many	.	CSVYTGDTEAFF	TGCAGCGTTTATACCGGGGACACTGAAGCTTTCTTT
TRBJ1-1	TRBV18	many	.	CASSPGLNTEAFF	TGTGCCAGCAGCCCGGGACTGAACACTGAAGCTTTCTTT
TRBJ2-5	TRBV13	many	TRBD2	CASTGTSIETQYF	TGTGCCAGCACCGGGACTAGCATTGAGACCCAGTACTTC
TRBJ1-2	TRBV28	few	.	CASSSPLGTGHGYTF	TGTGCCAGCAGTTCTCCCCTAGGCACAGGGCATGGCTACACCTTC
TRBJ1-4	TRBV6-2/TRBV6-3	many	.	CASSYVGINEKLFF	TGTGCCAGCAGTTACGTGGGGATTAATGAAAAACTGTTTTTT
TRBJ1-5	TRBV7-2	few	.	CASSSIRTAGDSNQPQHF	TGTGCCAGCAGCTCGATACGAACGGCAGGGGATAGCAATCAGCCCCAGCATTTT
TRBJ2-3	TRBV12-3/TRBV12-4	many	.	CASTRSGTSTDTQYF	TGTGCCAGCACCCGAAGCGGCACTAGCACAGATACGCAGTATTTT
TRBJ1-4	TRBV12-3/TRBV12-4	many	.	CASSFSSEGEEKLFF	TGTGCCAGCAGTTTCTCGAGCGAGGGGGAGGAAAAACTGTTTTTT
TRBJ1-2	TRBV12-3/TRBV12-4	many	TRBD1	CASSPTGQSYGYTF	TGTGCCAGCAGTCCAACGGGACAGTCCTATGGCTACACCTTC
TRBJ2-1	TRBV4-3	few	.	CASSQDGRGVNEQFF	TGCGCCAGCAGCCAAGATGGGCGCGGGGTCAATGAGCAGTTCTTC
TRBJ2-4	TRBV7-2	few	.	CASSSRGPPGIQYF	TGTGCCAGCAGCTCACGCGGACCTCCTGGCATTCAGTACTTC
TRBJ1-1	TRBV29-1	many	.	CSVVLKLNTEAFF	TGCAGCGTTGTCCTAAAATTGAACACTGAAGCTTTCTTT
TRBJ2-1	TRBV2	many	.	CASSEAWASANNEQFF	TGTGCCAGCAGTGAAGCGTGGGCTAGCGCTAACAATGAGCAGTTCTTC
TRBJ1-2	TRBV9	.	.	CASSVATKRGRINYGYTF	TGTGCCAGCAGCGTAGCTACCAAAAGGGGACGGATAAACTATGGCTACACCTTC
TRBJ2-2	TRBV12-5	many	.	CASGLVLSRDTGELFF	TGTGCTAGTGGTTTGGTACTTTCTCGCGACACCGGGGAGCTGTTTTTT
TRBJ1-5	TRBV12-3/TRBV12-4	many	TRBD1	CASSSGGQPQHF	TGTGCCAGCAGCTCAGGGGGTCAGCCCCAGCATTTT
TRBJ2-6	TRBV6-1	many	.	CASSEPAFDANVLTF	TGTGCCAGCAGTGAACCAGCCTTTGACGCCAACGTCCTGACTTTC
TRBJ1-1	TRBV12-3/TRBV12-4	.	.	CASSPGAPGPGTEAFF	TGTGCCAGCAGCCCGGGGGCTCCCGGCCCTGGCACTGAAGCTTTCTTT
TRBJ2-7	TRBV20-1	few	.	CSARVRGTYEQYF	TGCAGTGCTAGAGTTCGGGGAACCTACGAGCAGTACTTC
TRBJ2-2	TRBV12-3/TRBV12-4	few	TRBD1	CASWLGGAAGELFF	TGTGCCAGCTGGTTAGGGGGCGCAGCCGGGGAGCTGTTTTTT
TRBJ1-2	TRBV7-9	few	TRBD1	CASSAGGVDYGYTF	TGTGCCAGCAGTGCAGGGGGCGTGGACTATGGCTACACCTTC
TRBJ1-1	TRBV20-1	many	.	CRGIQGMGEAFF	TGCAGGGGGATTCAGGGAATGGGTGAAGCTTTCTTT
TRBJ2-2	TRBV7-3	many	.	CASSLTGAFTGELFF	TGTGCCAGCAGCTTAACAGGGGCGTTCACCGGGGAGCTGTTTTTT
TRBJ1-1	TRBV5-5	few	.	CASSLTPRTEAFF	TGTGCCAGCAGCTTGACCCCGCGGACTGAAGCTTTCTTT
TRBJ1-5	TRBV28	.	.	CASSTPSGLNQPQHF	TGTGCCAGCAGCACGCCGAGCGGCCTCAATCAGCCCCAGCATTTT
TRBJ1-1	TRBV29-1	many	.	CSVGQMNTEAFF	TGCAGCGTTGGACAGATGAACACTGAAGCTTTCTTT
TRBJ1-1	TRBV20-1	many	.	CSARGGKVTEAFF	TGCAGTGCTAGAGGAGGGAAAGTTACTGAAGCTTTCTTT
TRBJ2-3	TRBV12-3/TRBV12-4	many	TRBD2	CASRVTSGVTDTQYF	TGTGCCAGCAGGGTGACTAGCGGGGTTACAGATACGCAGTATTTT
TRBJ2-7	TRBV4-1	.	TRBD2	CASSRLGGGADEQYF	TGCGCCAGCAGCCGATTAGGCGGGGGGGCCGACGAGCAGTACTTC
TRBJ1-1	TRBV6-1	many	.	CASSSQPNTEAFF	TGTGCCAGCAGTTCTCAGCCTAACACTGAAGCTTTCTTT
TRBJ1-2	TRBV11-2	many	.	CASSFQSYGYTF	TGTGCCAGCAGCTTCCAATCCTATGGCTACACCTTC
TRBJ1-3	TRBV7-2	.	.	CASSLYQGSTGNTIYF	TGTGCCAGCAGCCTTTATCAGGGAAGCACTGGAAACACCATATATTTT
TRBJ1-1	TRBV6-5	.	.	CASSYSTGAGPRTEAFF	TGTGCCAGCAGTTACTCGACCGGGGCAGGACCTCGCACTGAAGCTTTCTTT